Listed here are 32 T cell receptor beta chains from one sample, sequenced in a study of CD8 T cells in ankylosing spondylitis. Study results and caveats: Seemingly characteristic of ankylosing spondylitis blood was a TCR beta motif consisting of several highly homologous variants.

One entry per CDR3 protein, called by TCRdb with MiXCR from the 5' RACE reads. The table lists more than 650,000 distinct CDR3 sequences, 10% to 15% of them singletons. Their target antigens are unknown. The sequenced sample was blood, either unsorted or a sorted T cell fraction (not recorded which). The receptors derive from a male donor with ankylosing spondylitis.

This clonotype has a count of ten or more. The V and J genes are TRBV20-1 and TRBJ2-3; the match to TRBD2 covers 9 bases. V shed 6 bases and J 3 bases; nucleotides not matched to a gene: 19. The length of the CDR3 is 18 residues. Germline V gene sequence: CDR1 DFQATT, CDR2 SNEGSKA (reference sequence). CDR3 in DNA: TGCAGTGCCCCCTTGCCCTGGGGGCGGGGGGGCGTTACAGATACGCAGTATTTT. This sequence encodes CSAPLPWGRGGVTDTQYF.

This clonotype was counted between two and nine times. This chain uses TRBV6-2 or TRBV6-3 with TRBJ2-3; 13 nucleotides match TRBD2. J gave up 7 bases and V 4 bases, and 5 bases lay outside the gene matches. The germline CDR1 and CDR2 sequences are MNHEY and SVGEGT. This CDR3 region has 15 residues. The CDR3 sequence is CASSLGTSGMNTQYF. The DNA for the CDR3 is TGTGCCAGCAGTTTGGGGACTAGCGGGATGAATACGCAGTATTTT.

This clonotype showed up just a few times. The chain recombines TRBV29-1 with TRBJ2-1; 14 bases align to TRBD2. J was trimmed by 9 bases and V by 7 bases; bases with no gene match: 2. This CDR3 is built from 12 residues. The germline CDR1 and CDR2 sequences are SQVTM and ANQGSEA. The CDR3, as DNA: TGCAGCGGACTAGCGGGAGGGGTTGAGCAGTTCTTC. Translation: CSGLAGGVEQFF.

The chain has TRBV20-1 and TRBJ2-7, with 13 bases aligning to TRBD2. The length of the CDR3 is 13 residues. The germline V gene has CDR1 DFQATT and CDR2 SNEGSKA (reference sequence). The junction had 5 bases not matched to a gene; V was cut back by 6 bases and J by 6 bases. This CDR3 reads CSAWTSGSSEQYF. The CDR3 DNA reads as TGCAGTGCATGGACTAGCGGGAGCTCCGAGCAGTACTTC.

The chain carries TRBV2 and TRBJ2-1, with TRBD1 as a possible D gene (6 bases). The V end lost 7 bases, the J end lost 2 bases, and 9 bases lay between the germline ends. CDR1 and CDR2 from the germline V gene are SNHLY and FYNNEI. This CDR3 is built from 13 residues. The CDR3 region is CASIEGAYNEQFF. Written as DNA, the CDR3 is TGTGCCAGCATTGAGGGGGCCTACAATGAGCAGTTCTTC.

The rearrangement links TRBV20-1 to TRBJ2-1; tentative D call: TRBD2 (5 bases). Germline CDR1 DFQATT, CDR2 SNEGSKA (reference sequence). V lost 4 bases and J lost 5, with 6 bases in between. The CDR3 runs 11 residues. For the CDR3, the DNA is TGCAGTGCTATCGGGGACAATGAGCAGTTCTTC. The encoded protein is CSAIGDNEQFF.

This sequence joins TRBV28 and TRBJ1-2, with D tentatively TRBD1 (5 bases). Between the trimmed V and J ends, which lost 3 bases and 2 bases, there was a span of 10 bases. Germline V lookup: CDR1 MDHEN, CDR2 SYDVKM. This CDR3 has 14 amino acids. CDR3 sequence (DNA): TGTGCCAGCAGTTTTGGACAACCGAACTATGGCTACACCTTC. It yields the protein CASSFGQPNYGYTF.

In its sample, this clonotype was seen once. The J gene is TRBJ1-5, the V gene TRBV7-2; no clear D. Trimming left V 2 bases short and J 11 bases short, with 19 bases between. Per germline, CDR1 SGHTA and CDR2 FQGNSA. The CDR3 loop spans 15 amino acids. The DNA of the CDR3 is TGTGCCAGCAGCTTACATAGCAGCTCGATCACAGCCCAGCATTTT. It translates to CASSLHSSSITAQHF.

The table lists this clonotype with many counts. The gene calls are TRBV20-1 and TRBJ2-1; a weak D match, TRBD2 (6 bases). The CDR3 sequence is 14 residues long. The germline V gene encodes CDR1 DFQATT and CDR2 SNEGSKA (reference sequence). V was clipped by 7 bases and J by 2 bases, with 15 bases between them. CDR3 protein: CSGLTSLTYNEQFF. CDR3 nucleotides: TGCAGTGGACTAACTAGCCTTACCTACAATGAGCAGTTCTTC.

The rearrangement links TRBV20-1 to TRBJ2-2; TRBD2 is a possible D gene (6 bases). CDR3 length: 13 amino acids. Germline CDR1 is DFQATT and CDR2 is SNEGSKA (reference sequence). With 3 bases removed from V and 5 bases from J, the gap between germline ends came to 10 bases. The CDR3 nucleotides are TGCAGTGCTAGGGTGGGGGGAACCGGGGAGCTGTTTTTT. Protein sequence: CSARVGGTGELFF.

This clonotype showed up just a few times. The CDR3 DNA reads TGTGCCAGCAGGAAAAACAGGGGGTATAGCAATCAGCCCCAGCATTTT. Translating it yields CASRKNRGYSNQPQHF. The rearrangement uses TRBV6-1 and TRBJ1-5; TRBD1 agrees at 8 bases. V was pared by 6 bases and J by 0 bases, with 7 bases of the junction left unmatched. This CDR3 has 16 amino acids. CDR1 is MNHNS, CDR2 SASEGT, per germline.

V usage is TRBV7-2 and J usage is TRBJ1-3, with D perhaps TRBD1 (5 bases). The germline CDR1 and CDR2 sequences are SGHTA and FQGNSA. Trimming took 1 base from V and 6 from J, leaving 7 bases between them. The CDR3 is 13 residues long. The DNA for the CDR3 is TGTGCCAGCAGCTTAGTGGACACAAACACCATATATTTT. Its translation is CASSLVDTNTIYF.

The chain combines TRBV7-9 with TRBJ2-7; D unresolved. The CDR3 extends over 15 amino acids. CDR1 is SEHNR and CDR2 is FQNEAQ in the germline V gene (reference sequence). V dropped 3 bases and J dropped 1 base, with 13 bases sitting between them. CDR3 DNA: TGTGCCAGCAGCTTTTCGGCAGGCAGGTCCTACGAGCAGTACTTC. Its translation: CASSFSAGRSYEQYF.

This clonotype was counted ten times or more. The chain employs TRBV20-1 and TRBJ2-1, with D possibly called TRBD1 or TRBD2 (7 bases each). Germline CDR1 is DFQATT and CDR2 is SNEGSKA (reference sequence). The CDR3 contains 14 residues. Deletions cut 0 bases from V and 8 bases from J, with 14 bases between. In nucleotides, the CDR3 is TGCAGTGCTAGAGAGGGAGGGGGCATGGATGAGCAGTTCTTC. Translation gives CSAREGGGMDEQFF.

The J gene is TRBJ2-1, the V gene TRBV7-9; D unresolved. The V end lost 1 base, the J end lost 2 bases, and 9 bases lay between the germline ends. The CDR3 is made up of 15 amino acids. Germline CDR1 and CDR2: SEHNR and FQNEAQ (reference sequence). CDR3: CASSLGSPAYNEQFF. DNA for the CDR3: TGTGCCAGCAGCTTAGGGAGTCCCGCCTACAATGAGCAGTTCTTC.

This clonotype has at least ten counts. The CDR3 region has the DNA TGCAGTGCAATTCCGGGTCCCAACTACGAGCAGTACTTC. Translated: CSAIPGPNYEQYF. The genes are TRBV20-1 and TRBJ2-7; D is unclear. Germline V gives CDR1 DFQATT, CDR2 SNEGSKA (reference sequence). The V end lost 6 bases, the J end lost 3 bases, and 15 bases lay between the germline ends. The CDR3 has 13 amino acids.

This clonotype was detected only a few times. V usage is TRBV6-5 and J usage is TRBJ2-5, with TRBD2 matching over 10 bases. With V trimmed by 2 bases and J by 2 bases, 5 bases remained unmatched. From germline, CDR1 is MNHEY and CDR2 SVGAGI. The CDR3 covers 16 residues. CDR3 in DNA: TGTGCCAGCAGTTACCTACTAGCGGGACGACAAGAGACCCAGTACTTC. Amino acids: CASSYLLAGRQETQYF.

In its sample, this clonotype was seen a few times. This chain links TRBV20-1 with TRBJ2-2; 8 bases align to TRBD1. The germline V gene has CDR1 DFQATT and CDR2 SNEGSKA (reference sequence). V was clipped by 2 bases and J by 6 bases; unmatched bases: 8. The CDR3 contains 15 residues. The CDR3 reads CSARISGGGPGELFF. Written as DNA, the CDR3 is TGCAGTGCTAGAATTTCAGGGGGCGGTCCCGGGGAGCTGTTTTTT.

This clonotype showed up just a few times. The chain recombines TRBV7-2 with TRBJ2-3; no reliable D call. The CDR3 totals 14 residues. Germline lookup yields CDR1 SGHTA and CDR2 FQGNSA. V dropped 6 bases and J dropped 5 bases, with 15 bases sitting between them. The CDR3 region is CASRHTSLIDTQYF. CDR3 DNA: TGTGCCAGCAGACACACGTCGCTTATAGATACGCAGTATTTT.

This chain's CDR3 is CASRRGQYNEQFF. In nucleotides, the CDR3 is TGTGCCAGCAGACGGGGACAGTACAATGAGCAGTTCTTC. J is TRBJ2-1 and V is TRBV28, with TRBD1 identical over 7 bases. J lost 4 bases, V lost 6 bases, and 3 bases had no gene match. The CDR3 runs to 13 residues. The germline V gene has CDR1 MDHEN and CDR2 SYDVKM.

This clonotype showed up just a few times. The rearrangement links TRBV7-2 to TRBJ1-4, with no clear D. The germline V and J ends were trimmed by 4 bases and 8 bases, with 14 bases remaining between them. There are 14 residues in the CDR3. Germline V CDR1 and CDR2: SGHTA, FQGNSA. The CDR3 region has the DNA TGTGCCAGCAGCTCTGATATTCGATCAGAAAAACTGTTTTTT. This codes for CASSSDIRSEKLFF.

This clonotype was recorded at least ten times. Germline is not matched at one junction end, which may reflect a read error. This chain joins TRBV5-1 and TRBJ2-1, with D tentatively TRBD2 (6 bases). The CDR3 length is 14 residues. From germline, CDR1 is SGHRS and CDR2 YFSETQ. CDR3 sequence reads: CASSFGGSYNEQFF. In DNA form, the CDR3 reads TGTGCCAGCAGCTTCGGGGGCTCCTACAATGAGCAGTTCTTC. The whole variable domain, remainder taken from reference TRBV5-1 and TRBJ2-1, is KAGVTQTPRYLIKTRGQQVTLSCSPISGHRSVSWYQQTPGQGLQFLFEYFSETQRNKGNFPGRFSGRQFSNSRSEMNVSTLELGDSALYLCASSFGGSYNEQFFGPGTRLTVL.

A few counts support this clonotype. The chain combines TRBV28 with TRBJ1-6, with 7 bases fitting TRBD1. With 5 bases clipped from V and 0 bases from J, the junction kept 10 bases outside the gene matches. Germline V gene data show CDR1 as MDHEN and CDR2 as SYDVKM. The CDR3 extends over 18 amino acids. CDR3 in DNA: TGTGCCAGCAGTACCCGACAGGGCTCGAGCTCCTATAATTCACCCCTCCACTTT. Protein: CASSTRQGSSSYNSPLHF.

The V gene is TRBV28, the J gene TRBJ2-6; perhaps D is TRBD1 or TRBD2 (6 bases each). CDR3 length: 15 residues. Trimming stripped 7 bases from V and 8 bases from J, with 18 bases between. Germline V lookup: CDR1 MDHEN, CDR2 SYDVKM. The CDR3 spells CASNDRLGGTNVLTF. The CDR3 DNA reads as TGTGCCAGCAATGACAGGCTTGGAGGGACCAACGTCCTGACTTTC.

This clonotype has more than one count but fewer than ten. The V and J genes are TRBV7-9 and TRBJ1-2; D not resolved. The V gene lost 4 bases and the J gene lost 8 bases, with 11 bases spanning the gap. CDR3 length: 12 residues. CDR1 and CDR2 from the germline V gene are SEHNR and FQNEAQ (reference sequence). The CDR3 protein is CASSSGREGYTF. The CDR3, as DNA: TGTGCCAGCAGCTCCGGCCGAGAAGGCTACACCTTC.

This clonotype was detected only once. The chain couples TRBV20-1 to TRBJ2-1; 14 nucleotides match TRBD2. CDR3 length equals 17 residues. The germline V gene has CDR1 DFQATT and CDR2 SNEGSKA (reference sequence). The ends lost 5 bases at V and 6 bases at J; junction bases unmatched: 12. The CDR3 sequence: CSAPPTSGGGPGNEQFF. In DNA, the CDR3 is TGCAGTGCTCCTCCGACTAGCGGGGGGGGGCCTGGCAATGAGCAGTTCTTC.

This chain uses TRBV28 with TRBJ2-1; TRBD2 is a possible D gene (6 bases). With 7 bases removed from V and 4 bases from J, the gap between germline ends came to 14 bases. The CDR3 has 14 amino acids. Germline lookup yields CDR1 MDHEN and CDR2 SYDVKM. The DNA of the CDR3 is TGTGCCAGCACTCCGGGAGTCTCGTACAATGAGCAGTTCTTC. Translation: CASTPGVSYNEQFF.

This clonotype was found many times. The chain couples TRBV9 to TRBJ1-2; D may be TRBD1 (6 bases). The CDR3 contains 14 residues. V shed 3 bases and J shed 9 bases, with 18 bases lying between them. Germline V gene lookup returns CDR1 SGDLS and CDR2 YYNGEE. The CDR3 reads CASSEGGRVARYTF. CDR3 coding DNA: TGTGCCAGCAGCGAGGGGGGCAGGGTTGCGCGCTACACCTTC.

There are a few counts of this clonotype. The chain joins TRBV18 to TRBJ2-7; D ambiguous. The V gene's germline CDR1 is KGHSH and CDR2 LQKENI. Trimming left V 2 bases short and J 1 base short, with 9 bases between. The CDR3 covers 14 residues. The DNA of the CDR3 is TGTGCCAGCTCACCAGGGTCCCAATCCTACGAGCAGTACTTC. Translated: CASSPGSQSYEQYF.

This clonotype was recorded a few times. V is TRBV5-1 and J is TRBJ2-6, with TRBD1 identical over 9 bases. Losses at the gene ends were 0 bases for V and 0 bases for J; bases not matched to a gene: 16. The CDR3 consists of 22 residues. CDR1 and CDR2 (germline): SGHRS, YFSETQ. The CDR3 coding sequence is TGCGCCAGCAGCTTGGGGGTCCGGGACAGGGAATCCATACGCTCTGGGGCCAACGTCCTGACTTTC. Translating it yields CASSLGVRDRESIRSGANVLTF.

J is TRBJ2-1 and V is TRBV29-1, with D possibly TRBD1 on 6 matching bases. Germline V lookup: CDR1 SQVTM, CDR2 ANQGSEA. Between the trimmed V and J ends, which lost 7 bases and 7 bases, there was a span of 14 bases. The CDR3 is 12 residues long. The CDR3 sequence: CSGGGYRNEQFF. The CDR3 DNA reads as TGCAGCGGTGGGGGCTACCGGAATGAGCAGTTCTTC.

The genes are TRBV7-2 and TRBJ2-5; possibly TRBD2 for D (6 bases). The germline CDR1 and CDR2 sequences are SGHTA and FQGNSA. V shed 5 bases and J shed 7 bases, with 11 bases lying between them. CDR3 length equals 12 residues. CDR3 sequence: CASSMSGGTQYF. The CDR3 DNA reads TGTGCCAGCAGCATGTCCGGGGGGACCCAGTACTTC.